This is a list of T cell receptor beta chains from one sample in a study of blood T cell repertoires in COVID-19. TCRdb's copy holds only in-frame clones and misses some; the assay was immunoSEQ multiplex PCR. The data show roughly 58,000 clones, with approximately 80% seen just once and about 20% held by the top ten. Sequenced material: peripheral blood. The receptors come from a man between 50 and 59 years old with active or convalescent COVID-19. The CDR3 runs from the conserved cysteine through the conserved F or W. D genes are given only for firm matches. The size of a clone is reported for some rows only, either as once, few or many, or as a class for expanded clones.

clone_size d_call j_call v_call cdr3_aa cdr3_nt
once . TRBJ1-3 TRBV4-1 CASSRESNRDNPFSGNTIYF TGCGCCAGCAGTCGAGAATCGAATCGGGACAACCCCTTCTCTGGAAACACCATATATTTT
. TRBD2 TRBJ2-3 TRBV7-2 CASSLVGGGMSTDTQYF TGTGCCAGCAGCTTAGTCGGGGGGGGGATGAGCACAGATACGCAGTATTTT
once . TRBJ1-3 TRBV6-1 CASSGAGIPYGGNTIYF TGTGCCAGCAGTGGGGCCGGGATCCCATACGGGGGAAACACCATATATTTT
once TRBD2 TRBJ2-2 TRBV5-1 CASSPLGRGGLNGELFF TGCGCCAGCAGCCCGCTAGGGCGGGGGGGCCTTAACGGGGAGCTGTTTTTT
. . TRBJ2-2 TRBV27 CASSLRGQLIGGGELFF TGTGCCAGCAGTTTACGAGGACAGCTAATAGGGGGCGGGGAGCTGTTTTTT
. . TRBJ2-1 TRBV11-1 CASRRGYNEQFF TGTGCCAGCAGGAGGGGGTACAATGAGCAGTTCTTC
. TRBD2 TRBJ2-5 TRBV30 CAWRRGGAQETQYF TGTGCCTGGAGACGGGGAGGGGCTCAAGAGACCCAGTACTTC
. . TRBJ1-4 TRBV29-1 CSVAPSPLEKLFF TGCAGCGTTGCCCCCTCCCCGTTAGAAAAACTGTTTTTT
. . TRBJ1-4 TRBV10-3 CAISESSKKLFF TGTGCCATCAGTGAGTCGTCTAAAAAACTGTTTTTT
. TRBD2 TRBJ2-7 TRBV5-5 CASSPTSGSYEQYF TGTGCCAGCAGCCCGACTAGCGGCTCCTACGAGCAGTACTTC
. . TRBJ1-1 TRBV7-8 CASRPGGRTEAFF TGTGCCAGCAGGCCGGGAGGCCGCACTGAAGCTTTCTTT
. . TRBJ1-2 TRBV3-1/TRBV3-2 CASTHEGRWGYTF TGTGCCAGCACCCATGAGGGAAGGTGGGGCTACACCTTC
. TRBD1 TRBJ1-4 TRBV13 CASTRQGNEKLFF TGTGCCAGCACCAGACAGGGAAATGAAAAACTGTTTTTT
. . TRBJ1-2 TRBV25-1 CASSESRTDGYTF TGTGCCAGCAGTGAATCCCGAACAGATGGCTACACCTTC
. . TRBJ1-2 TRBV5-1 CASSLQPTDNYGYTF TGCGCCAGCAGCTTGCAGCCGACAGATAACTATGGCTACACCTTC
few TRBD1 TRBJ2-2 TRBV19 CASSTTGAGELFF TGTGCCAGTAGTACAACAGGGGCCGGGGAGCTGTTTTTT
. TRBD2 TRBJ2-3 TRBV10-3 CAISLGRATDTQYF TGTGCCATCAGTCTCGGGAGGGCGACAGATACGCAGTATTTT
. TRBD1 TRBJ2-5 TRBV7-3 CASSRTGMETQYF TGTGCCAGCAGCCGGACAGGGATGGAGACCCAGTACTTC
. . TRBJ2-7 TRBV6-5 CVPLNPPGSYEQYF TGTGTCCCGCTGAACCCTCCGGGCTCCTACGAGCAGTACTTC
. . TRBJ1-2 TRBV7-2 CASRPRGANYGYTF TGTGCCAGCAGACCCAGGGGTGCGAACTATGGCTACACCTTC
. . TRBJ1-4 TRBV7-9 CASSNSGLKNEKLFF TGTGCCAGCAGCAACTCAGGACTTAAGAATGAAAAACTGTTTTTT
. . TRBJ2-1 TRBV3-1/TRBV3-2 CASSQERGAPGPLSSYNEQFF TGTGCCAGCAGCCAAGAACGGGGGGCCCCCGGCCCACTAAGCTCCTACAATGAGCAGTTCTTC
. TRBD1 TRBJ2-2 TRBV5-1 CASSLGTGILTGELFF TGCGCCAGCAGCTTAGGGACAGGGATTCTCACCGGGGAGCTGTTTTTT
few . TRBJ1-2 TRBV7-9 CASSLLVEYGYTF TGTGCCAGCAGCTTATTGGTTGAGTATGGCTACACCTTC
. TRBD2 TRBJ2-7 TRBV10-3 CAISELEAGEFYEQYF TGTGCCATCAGTGAATTAGAAGCGGGGGAATTCTACGAGCAGTACTTC
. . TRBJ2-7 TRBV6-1 CASSEALGPGYEQYF TGTGCCAGCAGTGAAGCGCTGGGGCCGGGCTACGAGCAGTACTTC
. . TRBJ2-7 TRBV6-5 CASSSGLSKQYF TGTGCCAGCAGCTCTGGACTGAGCAAGCAGTACTTC
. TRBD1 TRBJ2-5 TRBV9 CASSVGDRAWETQYF TGTGCCAGCAGCGTGGGTGACAGGGCTTGGGAGACCCAGTACTTC
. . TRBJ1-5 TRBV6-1 CASSDGNYNQPQHF TGTGCCAGCAGTGACGGGAATTACAATCAGCCCCAGCATTTT
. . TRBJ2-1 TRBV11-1 CASSLVVSNEQFF TGTGCCAGCAGCTTAGTTGTGAGTAATGAGCAGTTCTTC
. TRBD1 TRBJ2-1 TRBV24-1 CATSDSRDRGVEQFF TGTGCCACCAGTGATAGCCGGGACAGGGGGGTTGAGCAGTTCTTC
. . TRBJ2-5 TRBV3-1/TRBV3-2 CASSQDRGETQYF TGTGCCAGCAGCCAAGATCGAGGAGAGACCCAGTACTTC
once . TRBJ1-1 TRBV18 CASSPRDTANTEAFF TGTGCCAGCTCACCAAGGGACACTGCGAACACTGAAGCTTTCTTT
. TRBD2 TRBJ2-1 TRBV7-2 CASSPQAGGPNEQFF TGTGCCAGCAGCCCTCAAGCGGGAGGGCCGAATGAGCAGTTCTTC
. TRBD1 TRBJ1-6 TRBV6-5 CASSYEGQVNSPLHF TGTGCCAGCAGTTACGAGGGACAGGTCAATTCACCCCTCCACTTT
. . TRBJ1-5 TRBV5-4 CASSLQGSKTQHF TGTGCCAGCAGCTTGCAAGGGAGTAAGACCCAGCATTTT
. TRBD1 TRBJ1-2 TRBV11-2 CASSLGTGGGGYGYTF TGTGCCAGCAGCTTAGGAACAGGGGGCGGGGGATATGGCTACACCTTC
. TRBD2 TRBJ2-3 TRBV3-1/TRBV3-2 CASSQPSGGAMGTQYF TGTGCCAGCAGCCAACCTAGCGGGGGGGCAATGGGTACGCAGTATTTT
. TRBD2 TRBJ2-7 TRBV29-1 CSVMTSGGAEQYF TGCAGCGTGATGACTAGCGGGGGGGCCGAGCAGTACTTC
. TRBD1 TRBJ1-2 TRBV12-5 CASGLDRGVTGYTF TGTGCTAGTGGTTTGGACAGGGGAGTTACTGGCTACACCTTC
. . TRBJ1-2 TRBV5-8 CASSLDWPAEGTNYGYTF TGTGCCAGCAGCTTGGATTGGCCCGCCGAGGGTACTAACTATGGCTACACCTTC
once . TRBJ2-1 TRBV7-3 CASSDRQGNEQFF TGTGCCAGCAGCGACCGTCAGGGGAATGAGCAGTTCTTC
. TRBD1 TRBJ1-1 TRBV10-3 CAISVDRVHTEAFF TGTGCCATCAGTGTAGACAGGGTTCACACTGAAGCTTTCTTT
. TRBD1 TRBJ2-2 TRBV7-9 CASSTRPGQGYTGELFF TGTGCCAGCAGCACCCGACCGGGACAGGGCTACACCGGGGAGCTGTTTTTT
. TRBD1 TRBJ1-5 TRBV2 CASSEQGARSNQPQHF TGTGCCAGCAGTGAACAGGGGGCGAGGAGCAATCAGCCCCAGCATTTT
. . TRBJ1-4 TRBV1 CTSSPQGTNEKLFF TGCACCAGCAGCCCACAGGGAACTAATGAAAAACTGTTTTTT
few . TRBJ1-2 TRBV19 CASSISSQVGYTF TGTGCCAGTAGTATTAGTTCGCAGGTTGGCTACACCTTC
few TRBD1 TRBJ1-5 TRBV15 CAVGQGSNQPQHF TGTGCCGTGGGACAGGGGTCGAATCAGCCCCAGCATTTT
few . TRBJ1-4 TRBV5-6 CASSPTDSHNEKLFF TGTGCCAGCAGCCCAACGGACAGCCATAATGAAAAACTGTTTTTT
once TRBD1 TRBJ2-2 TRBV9 CASSAPGQGPRAGELFF TGTGCCAGCAGCGCACCCGGACAGGGACCTCGGGCCGGGGAGCTGTTTTTT
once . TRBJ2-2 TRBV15 CATSSGGTGELFF TGTGCCACCAGCAGTGGCGGAACCGGGGAGCTGTTTTTT